A single sample is the source of the 11 T cell receptor beta chains below, sequenced in a study of long-term antiretroviral therapy in people with HIV. It was version v3.0 of the immunoSEQ assay that was run at survey level. Libraries were prepared by immunoSEQ multiplex PCR; TCRdb keeps only in-frame clonotypes and omits some of them. The sample lists around 40,000 clones, 86% occurring once. The sequencing here drew on unsorted PBMCs, taken 0.1 years before starting antiretroviral therapy. All receptors come from a woman aged 45-60 years with HIV.

The chain has TRBV29-1 and TRBJ1-1, with no clear D. This CDR3 is 13 amino acids long. Trimming cost V 6 bases and J 4 bases, with 15 bases left between them. The germline V gene encodes CDR1 SQVTM and CDR2 ANQGSEA. This CDR3 reads CSVLGLLGTEAFF. For the CDR3, the DNA is TGCAGCGTCTTGGGATTACTAGGCACTGAAGCTTTCTTT. The full variable domain, rest sourced from reference TRBV29-1 and TRBJ1-1, is SAVISQKPSRDICQRGTSLTIQCQVDSQVTMMFWYRQQPGQSLTLIATANQGSEATYESGFVIDKFPISRPNLTFSTLTVSNMSPEDSSIYLCSVLGLLGTEAFFGQGTRLTVV.

J is TRBJ1-2 and V is TRBV5-8, with 8 positions matching TRBD1. The CDR3 has 13 amino acids. V was pared by 5 bases and J by 5 bases, with 5 bases of the junction left unmatched. The germline V gene encodes CDR1 SGHTS and CDR2 YDEGEE. This CDR3 is CASSYRQGYGYTF. The DNA for the CDR3 is TGTGCCAGCAGTTACCGACAGGGGTATGGCTACACCTTC.

The chain links TRBV21-1 to TRBJ2-3; TRBD2, the table's D call, was not compared with the DNA. TRBV21-1 is classified as a pseudogene. The CDR3 loop spans 14 amino acids. The CDR3 protein is CASSKASRTDTQYF. The CDR3 bases are TGTGCCAGCAGCAAAGCTTCCCGGACAGATACGCAGTATTTT.

This clone came up a few times. The chain combines TRBV7-8 with TRBJ2-7; TRBD2 might be the D (5 bases). V lost 6 bases and J 2 bases, leaving 14 bases between the germline ends. Germline V gene data show CDR1 as SGHVS and CDR2 as FQNEAQ. The CDR3 sequence is 14 residues long. Here the CDR3 DNA reads TGTGCCAGCAGGCAAGCGGTAGGACCCTACGAGCAGTACTTC. It is translated as CASRQAVGPYEQYF.

This chain connects TRBV9 to TRBJ2-7; 7 bases fit TRBD1. V lost 2 bases and J lost 3; bases outside the gene matches: 8. The V gene's germline CDR1 is SGDLS and CDR2 YYNGEE. The CDR3 is made up of 15 amino acids. Here the CDR3 reads CASSVSIGTDYEQYF. DNA of the CDR3: TGTGCCAGCAGCGTCTCCATCGGGACAGACTACGAGCAGTACTTC. The variable domain in full, completed from reference TRBV9 and TRBJ2-7, reads DSGVTQTPKHLITATGQRVTLRCSPRSGDLSVYWYQQSLDQGLQFLIQYYNGEERAKGNILERFSAQQFPDLHSELNLSSLELGDSALYFCASSVSIGTDYEQYFGPGTRLTVT.

The rearrangement links TRBV6-1 to TRBJ2-1, with TRBD2 matching 14 bases. This CDR3 comprises 14 residues. J gave up 4 bases and V 9 bases, and 2 bases lay outside the gene matches. Germline CDR1 is MNHNS and CDR2 is SASEGT. As DNA, the CDR3 is TGTGCCAGTGGGACTAGCGGGAGATACAATGAGCAGTTCTTC. Protein product: CASGTSGRYNEQFF.

This chain joins TRBV4-2 and TRBJ2-7; the match to TRBD2 covers 11 bases. V shed 4 bases and J 0 bases; nucleotides not matched to a gene: 5. The CDR3 runs to 16 residues. Germline V gene lookup returns CDR1 LGHNA and CDR2 YNFKEQ. CDR3 in DNA: TGTGCCAGCAGCCCCATAGCGGGGGGGAGCTCCTACGAGCAGTACTTC. Its translation: CASSPIAGGSSYEQYF.

The rearrangement uses TRBV19 and TRBJ1-5, with D perhaps TRBD1 (6 bases). The CDR3 covers 15 residues. The V gene's germline CDR1 is LNHDA and CDR2 SQIVND (reference sequence). Trimming left V 3 bases short and J 4 bases short, with 13 bases between. CDR3 residues: CASSINREGNQPQHF. The CDR3 DNA sequence: TGTGCCAGTAGTATTAACAGGGAAGGGAATCAGCCCCAGCATTTT.

The rearrangement links TRBV4-1 to TRBJ2-7; no reliable D call. CDR1 is MGHRA and CDR2 is YSYEKL in the germline V gene. Trimming took 0 bases from V and 1 from J, leaving 10 bases between them. The CDR3 consists of 15 residues. The CDR3 spells CASSQETGRSYEQYF. CDR3 bases: TGCGCCAGCAGCCAAGAGACTGGACGATCCTACGAGCAGTACTTC.

The chain recombines TRBV18 with TRBJ1-5; D is ambiguous. V was clipped by 3 bases and J by 5 bases, with 11 bases between them. The CDR3 extends over 14 amino acids. Per germline, CDR1 KGHSH and CDR2 LQKENI. DNA for the CDR3: TGTGCCAGCTCACCCGGGAGCCCTGATCAGCCCCAGCATTTT. Translating gives CASSPGSPDQPQHF.

The J gene is TRBJ2-3, the V gene TRBV18; D is possibly TRBD1 or TRBD2 (5 bases each). V gave up 0 bases and J gave up 0 bases, with 7 bases separating them. The CDR3 has 15 residues. The germline gives CDR1 KGHSH, CDR2 LQKENI. The CDR3 DNA sequence: TGTGCCAGCTCACCACCAGGGACGAGCACAGATACGCAGTATTTT. Translating gives CASSPPGTSTDTQYF.